The rows below give T cell receptor beta chains drawn from one sample of a study of beta chain features in type 1 diabetes. Produced via immunoSEQ multiplex PCR; TCRdb's table is partial and in-frame only. Here the sample spans around 160,000 clones, roughly 59% being singletons. The sample comprised naive CD4+ T cells from blood. The receptors were sampled from a man aged 25 to 40 with type 1 diabetes. Each CDR3 is given with its conserved first and last residue. A D gene is named only where the DNA matches it firmly. Expanded clones are given a class, and other clones once, few, many or no size at all.

clone size	D gene	V gene	J gene	CDR3 protein	CDR3 DNA
-	-	TRBV21-1	TRBJ2-1	CASSTTGSKGFF	TGTGCCAGCAGCACGACCGGATCGAAGGGGTTCTTC
-	TRBD1	TRBV4-3	TRBJ2-7	CASSQGQGTYEQYF	TGCGCCAGCAGCCAAGGACAGGGAACCTACGAGCAGTACTTC
-	-	TRBV7-2	TRBJ2-3	CASSLGGQDTQYF	TGTGCCAGCAGCTTGGGGGGCCAAGATACGCAGTATTTT
-	-	TRBV29-1	TRBJ1-1	CSASPGEVIFF	TGCAGCGCGAGTCCAGGGGAAGTAATCTTCTTT
-	-	TRBV28	TRBJ2-2	CASSPHRNTGELFF	TGTGCCAGCAGTCCCCACAGAAATACCGGGGAGCTGTTTTTT
few	-	TRBV9	TRBJ1-3	CASSGGTTLSGNTIYF	TGTGCCAGCAGCGGAGGGACCACGCTCTCTGGAAACACCATATATTTT
-	-	TRBV18	TRBJ2-1	CASSPRNGVDNEQFF	TGTGCCAGCTCACCACGGAACGGGGTGGACAATGAGCAGTTCTTC
few	-	TRBV20-1	TRBJ1-2	CSVTGHYGYTF	TGCAGTGTAACAGGTCACTATGGCTACACCTTC
-	TRBD2	TRBV7-2	TRBJ2-7	CASSSLREGEQYF	TGTGCCAGCAGCTCCCTCAGGGAGGGCGAGCAGTACTTC
-	-	TRBV9	TRBJ1-1	CASSTGTVNTEAFF	TGTGCCAGCAGCACAGGGACGGTGAACACTGAAGCTTTCTTT
-	-	TRBV29-1	TRBJ2-1	CSVDPAGNHNEQFF	TGCAGCGTTGACCCCGCGGGTAACCACAATGAGCAGTTCTTC
-	-	TRBV4-1	TRBJ1-1	CASSQDQSTEAFF	TGCGCCAGCAGCCAAGATCAGAGCACTGAAGCTTTCTTT
few	-	TRBV4-3	TRBJ2-3	CASSQRGALTDTQYF	TGCGCCAGCAGCCAGCGAGGTGCCTTAACAGATACGCAGTATTTT
-	-	TRBV14	TRBJ1-4	CASSRGTEKLFF	TGTGCCAGCAGCCGGGGGACAGAAAAACTGTTTTTT
few	TRBD1	TRBV7-2	TRBJ2-3	CASSSRDSSTDTQYF	TGTGCCAGCAGTAGCCGGGACAGCAGCACAGATACGCAGTATTTT
few	-	TRBV5-1	TRBJ2-1	CASSMPGTAWNEQFF	TGCGCCAGCAGCATGCCCGGGACCGCCTGGAATGAGCAGTTCTTC